Here is one T cell receptor (beta chain) with its context. Its antigen remains unknown. It was autoimmune disease history or systemic immunosuppression that excluded patients. This sample is drawn from a study of OX40 agonist ivuxolimab in advanced cancers. Study summary: All patients had ivuxolimab intravenously every 2 weeks at 0.01 to 10 mg/kg.

Generated by immunoSEQ multiplex PCR, the TCRdb table keeps only in-frame clones and is missing some. This table holds some 83,000 clones, 86% found once. Study-wide results and caveats: Normalized T-cell clonal expansion was also low in a subset of nonresponders. Circulating CD4+ and CD8+ T cells showed clonal expansion by week 6 at 0.1 to 3.0 mg/kg.

Germline lookup yields CDR1 KGHSH and CDR2 LQKENI. The V end lost 5 bases, the J end lost 8 bases, and 31 bases lay between the germline ends. CDR3 length: 19 amino acids. The V call is TRBV18, the J call TRBJ2-1; a weak D match, TRBD1 (6 bases). Material: CD4+ or CD8+ T cells sorted from blood, obtained in a trial of the OX40 agonist ivuxolimab. This TCR derives from an adult with an advanced solid tumor such as melanoma, head and neck, liver or kidney cancer. The chain's CDR3 is CASSSTGFQGVRELDEQFF. The DNA of the CDR3 is TGTGCCAGCTCATCAACAGGGTTTCAGGGAGTGAGAGAACTGGATGAGCAGTTCTTC.